These 32 T cell receptor beta chains were sequenced from one sample in a study of cytomegalovirus exposure and HLA in healthy donors. TCRdb's table, derived via immunoSEQ multiplex PCR, lists solely in-frame clones and lacks some. The table has 210,000 or so clones, around 90% seen once; the top ten hold 2.9%. The specimen sequenced was PBMCs. The source of these receptors is a young woman in good health and CMV-seronegative.

The chain has TRBV7-2 and TRBJ2-5, with 7 nucleotides matching TRBD2. CDR1 SGHTA and CDR2 FQGNSA come from the germline V gene. After removal of 3 bases from V and 4 bases from J, the junction contained 5 bases not matched to a gene. The CDR3 spans 14 residues. The CDR3 region is CASSLAGVRETQYF. In DNA, the CDR3 is TGTGCCAGCAGCTTGGCGGGAGTCCGAGAGACCCAGTACTTC.

The chain recombines TRBV2 with TRBJ2-7; TRBD2 matches at 8 bases. Germline CDR1 and CDR2: SNHLY and FYNNEI. The CDR3 is 13 amino acids. V shed 8 bases and J 4 bases; nucleotides not matched to a gene: 7. The CDR3: CASQREFAYEQYF. In nucleotides, the CDR3 is TGTGCCAGCCAGCGGGAGTTCGCGTACGAGCAGTACTTC. The full variable domain, with the rest looked up from reference TRBV2 and TRBJ2-7, is EPEVTQTPSHQVTQMGQEVILRCVPISNHLYFYWYRQILGQKVEFLVSFYNNEISEKSEIFDDQFSVERPDGSNFTLKIRSTKLEDSAMYFCASQREFAYEQYFGPGTRLTVT.

The sample holds one count of this clone. The genes are TRBV9 and TRBJ2-1; no reliable D call. Trimming took 3 bases from V and 1 from J, leaving 8 bases between them. The V gene's germline CDR1 is SGDLS and CDR2 YYNGEE. This CDR3 has 14 residues. In DNA, the CDR3 is TGTGCCAGCAGCGGGAGTTCATCCTACAATGAGCAGTTCTTC. Translated: CASSGSSSYNEQFF.

The rearrangement joins TRBV27 to TRBJ2-1; 7 bases map to TRBD1. Looked up from germline, CDR1 is MNHEY and CDR2 is SMNVEV (reference sequence). The trim removed 5 bases at V and 0 bases at J, leaving 7 bases unmatched. This CDR3 comprises 16 residues. Written as DNA, the CDR3 is TGTGCCAGCAGTCAGGGACAGCGATTCTCCTACAATGAGCAGTTCTTC. As protein: CASSQGQRFSYNEQFF.

The rearrangement joins TRBV6-5 to TRBJ2-2; 10 bases align to TRBD2. V lost 8 bases and J lost 3; bases outside the gene matches: 6. The CDR3 sequence is 15 residues long. CDR1 is MNHEY and CDR2 is SVGAGI in the germline V gene. For the CDR3, the DNA is TGTGCCAGCTCTCGGGGGACTAGCGACACCGGGGAGCTGTTTTTT. Protein sequence: CASSRGTSDTGELFF.

V and J are TRBV2 and TRBJ1-5, with 9 nucleotides matching TRBD1. The CDR3 sequence is 13 residues long. The trim removed 6 bases at V and 6 bases at J, leaving 3 bases unmatched. Germline CDR1 SNHLY, CDR2 FYNNEI. The CDR3 protein is CASRWTGVQPQHF. The CDR3 DNA reads TGTGCCAGCAGGTGGACAGGGGTTCAGCCCCAGCATTTT.

This chain connects TRBV5-4 to TRBJ2-3; D remains unclear. V was trimmed by 0 bases and J by 2 bases, leaving 7 bases between them. CDR3 size: 14 residues. From germline, CDR1 is SGHNT and CDR2 YYREEE (reference sequence). Here the CDR3 reads CASSLDRPTDTQYF. The CDR3 DNA is TGTGCCAGCAGCTTGGATCGTCCCACAGATACGCAGTATTTT.

The chain joins TRBV27 to TRBJ2-1, with 7 nucleotides matching TRBD1. J lost 14 bases, V lost 5 bases, and 12 bases had no gene match. The CDR3 covers 13 residues. CDR1 and CDR2 from the germline V gene are MNHEY and SMNVEV (reference sequence). This CDR3 is CASSLVQTGKEFF. The DNA for the CDR3 is TGTGCCAGCAGTCTCGTACAGACAGGGAAGGAGTTCTTC.

This sequence joins TRBV6-5 and TRBJ2-7; D is undetermined. The CDR3 is 12 amino acids. With 6 bases removed from V and 9 bases from J, the gap between germline ends came to 15 bases. The germline CDR1 and CDR2 sequences are MNHEY and SVGAGI. The DNA for the CDR3 is TGTGCCAGCAGCCCCAACCCCCCGGGGCAGTACTTC. This codes for CASSPNPPGQYF.

The chain employs TRBV7-2 and TRBJ2-5; a possible D gene is TRBD2 (6 bases). CDR1 and CDR2 from the germline V gene are SGHTA and FQGNSA. CDR3 length equals 12 residues. Trimming shortened V by 4 bases and J by 5 bases, and 8 bases separated the two germline ends. The CDR3, as DNA: TGTGCCAGCAGCTGGGGGGAGGAGACCCAGTACTTC. The encoded protein is CASSWGEETQYF.

This chain uses TRBV13 with TRBJ2-7; 8 bases match TRBD1. CDR1 and CDR2 from the germline V gene are PRHDT and FYEKMQ (reference sequence). V dropped 5 bases and J dropped 4; count of bases not matched to a gene: 7. The CDR3 sequence is 14 residues long. CDR3: CASSEGQGRYEQYF. The CDR3 nucleotides read TGTGCCAGCAGCGAAGGACAGGGAAGGTACGAGCAGTACTTC.

This clone came up once. The chain joins TRBV9 to TRBJ2-2; 9 bases agree with TRBD2. The CDR3 is made up of 15 amino acids. Germline CDR1 reads SGDLS; CDR2 reads YYNGEE. V lost 5 bases to trimming and J lost 8 bases; unmatched junction nucleotides: 10. The CDR3 protein is CASSPSGASGGELFF. The DNA for the CDR3 is TGTGCCAGCAGTCCTAGCGGGGCTTCTGGGGGGGAGCTGTTTTTT.

The chain has TRBV27 and TRBJ2-7; D ambiguous. The CDR3 is 14 residues long. Trimming pared 2 bases from V and 3 bases from J, leaving 11 bases between. From germline, CDR1 is MNHEY and CDR2 SMNVEV (reference sequence). CDR3 sequence (DNA): TGTGCCAGCAGTTTAACAGATTCCGACTACGAGCAGTACTTC. Its translation: CASSLTDSDYEQYF.

V is TRBV5-6 and J is TRBJ2-3; 9 positions agree with TRBD2. This CDR3 is built from 13 residues. The V gene's germline CDR1 is SGHDT and CDR2 YYEEEE. Trimming cost V 2 bases and J 9 bases; bases outside gene matches: 4. Here the CDR3 DNA reads TGTGCCAGCAGCTTTAAGGGACTAGCAACGCAGTATTTT. This codes for CASSFKGLATQYF.

This sequence joins TRBV19 and TRBJ1-1; 7 bases agree with TRBD1. The germline V gene has CDR1 LNHDA and CDR2 SQIVND (reference sequence). The CDR3 is 18 residues long. V shed 6 bases and J 3 bases; nucleotides not matched to a gene: 19. CDR3 DNA: TGTGCCAGTAGCCTCACAGGGGACACAGTTGCCAAGGACACTGAAGCTTTCTTT. Its translation: CASSLTGDTVAKDTEAFF.

The chain carries TRBV9 and TRBJ2-3; 8 bases align to TRBD2. The CDR3 spans 12 residues. Per germline, CDR1 SGDLS and CDR2 YYNGEE. J was trimmed by 7 bases and V by 3 bases; bases with no gene match: 1. CDR3 in amino acids: CASSGTSNTQYF. Here the CDR3 DNA reads TGTGCCAGCAGCGGGACTAGCAATACGCAGTATTTT.

V is TRBV7-8 and J is TRBJ2-7; D might be TRBD1 (6 bases). Germline V gene sequence: CDR1 SGHVS, CDR2 FQNEAQ. This CDR3 contains 16 residues. Trimming took 0 bases from V and 2 from J, leaving 14 bases between them. Here the CDR3 DNA reads TGTGCCAGCAGCTTAGCGAGCCAGGGGTGGGCCTACGAGCAGTACTTC. The encoded protein is CASSLASQGWAYEQYF.

The gene calls are TRBV9 and TRBJ1-1; tentatively, D is TRBD1 (5 bases). The germline V gene has CDR1 SGDLS and CDR2 YYNGEE. This CDR3 region has 13 residues. V was clipped by 3 bases and J by 4 bases, with 10 bases between them. CDR3 residues: CASSGGDSTEAFF. CDR3 DNA: TGTGCCAGCAGCGGTGGAGACAGCACTGAAGCTTTCTTT.

The CDR3, as DNA: TGTGCCAGCAGTTGGGACAAACGCCGGGAGCAGTACTTC. Its protein product is CASSWDKRREQYF. The chain employs TRBV27 and TRBJ2-7, with D possibly matching TRBD1 (6 bases). Trimming removed 4 bases from V and 7 bases from J, with 14 bases in between. The CDR3 totals 13 residues. The germline CDR1 and CDR2 sequences are MNHEY and SMNVEV (reference sequence).

The sample holds one count of this clone. The chain combines TRBV6-7 with TRBJ1-5; 8 nucleotides match TRBD1. TRBV6-7 is given ORF status, its function remaining uncertain. The V segment lost 6 bases and the J segment 5 bases; nucleotides outside the gene matches: 3. The CDR3 is 13 amino acids. The CDR3 DNA is TGTGCCAGCAGCTCACAGGGGGATCAGCCCCAGCATTTT. Its translation: CASSSQGDQPQHF.

V and J are TRBV27 and TRBJ2-6; 8 nucleotides align to TRBD1. This CDR3 spans 16 amino acids. Germline assignment: CDR1 MNHEY and CDR2 SMNVEV (reference sequence). V lost 5 bases and J lost 4; bases outside the gene matches: 7. CDR3 sequence reads: CASSRTGPSGANVLTF. The CDR3 bases are TGTGCCAGCAGTAGGACAGGGCCCTCAGGGGCCAACGTCCTGACTTTC.

The chain uses TRBV27 and TRBJ1-1; D is unclear. This CDR3 is 15 amino acids long. The V gene lost 2 bases and the J gene lost 1 base, with 11 bases spanning the gap. The germline CDR1 and CDR2 sequences are MNHEY and SMNVEV (reference sequence). For the CDR3, the DNA is TGTGCCAGCAGTTTAGCTGGGCCCCCGAACACTGAAGCTTTCTTT. Its protein product is CASSLAGPPNTEAFF.

This clone was detected only a few times. CDR3 region: CASSLREASYEQYF. Written as DNA, the CDR3 is TGTGCCAGCAGTTTACGGGAGGCCAGCTACGAGCAGTACTTC. This chain links TRBV27 with TRBJ2-7, with TRBD2 matching 7 bases. Germline V lookup: CDR1 MNHEY, CDR2 SMNVEV (reference sequence). The V and J ends lost 2 bases and 3 bases, in that order; junction bases with no gene match: 4. The CDR3 totals 14 residues.

The J gene is TRBJ1-5, the V gene TRBV4-1; D perhaps matches TRBD1 (5 bases). In germline, CDR1 is MGHRA, CDR2 YSYEKL. The CDR3 sequence is 18 residues long. V gave up 0 bases and J gave up 0 bases, with 15 bases separating them. This CDR3 is CASSQEPGIQNSNQPQHF. DNA of the CDR3: TGCGCCAGCAGCCAAGAGCCAGGGATCCAAAATAGCAATCAGCCCCAGCATTTT.

This rearrangement joins TRBV28 to TRBJ1-5; 7 bases align to TRBD1. Germline V gives CDR1 MDHEN, CDR2 SYDVKM. The J segment lost 7 bases and the V segment lost 5 bases, leaving 5 bases of the junction unmatched. The CDR3 runs 13 residues. CDR3 DNA: TGTGCCAGCAGTGACCCGGGACAGCAGCCCCAGCATTTT. Its protein is CASSDPGQQPQHF.

The chain links TRBV12-2 to TRBJ2-5; the tabulated D call, TRBD2, remains unverified against the DNA. TRBV12-2 corresponds to a pseudogene. The CDR3 has 15 amino acids. CDR3 DNA: TGTGCAAGTCGCTTCCCTAGCGGGAGGGAGGAGACCCAGTACTTC. Translation: CASRFPSGREETQYF.

The chain combines TRBV28 with TRBJ1-4, with D hard to call. The CDR3 spans 13 residues. The germline gives CDR1 MDHEN, CDR2 SYDVKM. The V end was cut by 10 bases, the J end by 4 bases, with 13 bases between. CDR3 loop: CAILGEFNEKLFF. In nucleotides, the CDR3 is TGTGCCATCCTTGGAGAGTTTAATGAAAAACTGTTTTTT.

The chain couples TRBV10-2 to TRBJ2-7; possible D gene TRBD2, 6 bases. This CDR3 contains 15 residues. Germline V gene lookup returns CDR1 WSHSY and CDR2 SAAADI. The V end lost 6 bases, the J end lost 1 base, and 16 bases lay between the germline ends. The CDR3, as DNA: TGCGCCAGCAGAGACACCGGGACTGATTCCTACGAGCAGTACTTC. Translation: CASRDTGTDSYEQYF.

V is TRBV19 and J is TRBJ2-1, with 11 bases aligning to TRBD2. The CDR3 covers 15 residues. V was clipped by 6 bases and J by 6 bases; unmatched bases: 7. Germline CDR1 and CDR2: LNHDA and SQIVND (reference sequence). The CDR3 DNA is TGTGCCAGTAGCCAGACTAGCGGGATAATCAATGAGCAGTTCTTC. Amino acids: CASSQTSGIINEQFF.

J is TRBJ2-3 and V is TRBV9; 10 bases match TRBD2. CDR1 SGDLS and CDR2 YYNGEE come from the germline V gene. The CDR3 spans 18 residues. Losses at the gene ends were 3 bases for V and 0 bases for J; bases not matched to a gene: 10. CDR3 bases: TGTGCCAGCAGCGGTGGGGGACTAGCGAGTAGTAGCACAGATACGCAGTATTTT. It specifies CASSGGGLASSSTDTQYF.

This sequence joins TRBV27 and TRBJ2-7, with D possibly being TRBD1 (5 bases). This CDR3 has 14 amino acids. Trimming removed 6 bases from V and 4 bases from J, with 16 bases in between. The germline V gene encodes CDR1 MNHEY and CDR2 SMNVEV (reference sequence). CDR3 DNA: TGTGCCAGCAGCCAGTCCGACAGCCGGTACGAGCAGTACTTC. Translated: CASSQSDSRYEQYF.

The rearrangement uses TRBV6-5 and TRBJ2-1, with a possible D match to TRBD2 (5 bases). Germline CDR1 and CDR2: MNHEY and SVGAGI. The CDR3 loop spans 16 amino acids. With 1 base removed from V and 2 bases from J, the gap between germline ends came to 12 bases. CDR3 bases: TGTGCCAGCAGTTACTTTGGGAGAAGCACCTACAATGAGCAGTTCTTC. It yields the protein CASSYFGRSTYNEQFF.